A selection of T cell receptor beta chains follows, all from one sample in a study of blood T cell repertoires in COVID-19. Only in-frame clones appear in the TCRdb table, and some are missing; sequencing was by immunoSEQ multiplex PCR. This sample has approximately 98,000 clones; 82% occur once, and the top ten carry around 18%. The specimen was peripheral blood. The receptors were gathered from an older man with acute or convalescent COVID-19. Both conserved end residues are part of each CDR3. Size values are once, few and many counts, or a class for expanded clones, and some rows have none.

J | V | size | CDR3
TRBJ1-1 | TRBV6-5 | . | CASSYFRVNTEAFF
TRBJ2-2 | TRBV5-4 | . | CASSPTGRGGELFF
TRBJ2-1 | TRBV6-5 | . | CASSPAGSSYNEQFF
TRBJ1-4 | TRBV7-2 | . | CASSLSTYEKLFF
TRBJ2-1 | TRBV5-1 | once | CASTQGFLNNEQFF
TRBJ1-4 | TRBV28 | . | CASSRSGTGVYEKLFF
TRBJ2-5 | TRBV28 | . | CASSSPRRPDRGLPRETQYF
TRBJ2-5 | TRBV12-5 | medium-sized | CASGGPGWMETQYF
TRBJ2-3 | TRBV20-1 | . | CSARAGEAQYF
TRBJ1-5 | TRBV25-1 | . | CASSEFGRYQPQHF